This entry describes one T cell receptor beta chain. Its specificity is unknown. These data come from a study of cytomegalovirus exposure and HLA in healthy donors. About the study: Membership in the Caucasian-associated ancestry cluster was found for 65% to 85% of nearly 400 genotyped donors. Study-wide points: In vitro, a few CMV-associated chains proved specific for CMV antigens. Further analysis, carried out later, found HLA-associated TCR beta chains more clonally expanded than equally common other chains.

Both 60 Vbeta primers and 13 Jbeta primers went into the PCR. Only in-frame clones appear in the TCRdb table, and some are missing; sequencing was by immunoSEQ multiplex PCR. The sample holds 75,000 to 90,000 clones, 85% seen once. V lost 5 bases, J lost 7 bases, and 7 bases stayed unmatched. CDR3 size: 14 residues. Germline loops: CDR1 SGHVS, CDR2 FNYEAQ. Material for sequencing was PBMCs. The chain uses TRBV7-6 and TRBJ1-2, with 10 bases that match TRBD1. This clonotype was sampled from a man aged 40-49 years in good health and CMV-seropositive. Here the CDR3 reads CASSPTGGAFGYTF. CDR3 bases: TGTGCCAGCAGCCCGACAGGGGGCGCTTTTGGCTACACCTTC.